These 17 T cell receptor beta chains were all obtained from the same sample, sequenced in a study of blood T cell repertoires in COVID-19. Sequenced by immunoSEQ multiplex PCR; TCRdb stores in-frame clones only, minus some. Among 250,000 or so clones, around 90% were seen once, and the ten largest hold 0.83%. The sample comprised peripheral blood. Source of these receptors: a man aged 25 to 40 with COVID-19, enrolled during active disease.

The chain combines TRBV24-1 with TRBJ1-1; 8 bases are a match to TRBD1. This CDR3 contains 15 residues. The trim removed 2 bases at V and 0 bases at J, leaving 1 base unmatched. Germline V CDR1 and CDR2: KGHDR, SFDVKD. This chain's CDR3 is CATSDSGGVNTEAFF. DNA of the CDR3: TGTGCCACCAGTGATTCAGGGGGCGTGAACACTGAAGCTTTCTTT.

The CDR3: CASGPAGEETQYF. CDR3 in DNA: TGTGCCAGCGGGCCAGCGGGGGAAGAGACCCAGTACTTC. The V and J genes are TRBV2 and TRBJ2-5; 8 bases agree with TRBD2. The trim removed 8 bases at V and 3 bases at J, leaving 5 bases unmatched. This CDR3 is built from 13 residues. CDR1 and CDR2 (germline): SNHLY, FYNNEI.

About this clone: Other nucleotide sequences in the sample specify the same CDR3. The rearrangement uses TRBV6-5 and TRBJ1-1; D gene uncertain. Trimming shortened V by 6 bases and J by 1 base, and 6 bases separated the two germline ends. The length of the CDR3 is 12 residues. The germline V gene has CDR1 MNHEY and CDR2 SVGAGI. For the CDR3, the DNA is TGTGCCAGCAGCCCGGGGAACACTGAAGCTTTCTTT. It yields the protein CASSPGNTEAFF.

The chain links TRBV27 to TRBJ1-1, with D tentatively TRBD1 (5 bases). The CDR3 is 15 residues long. Germline V gene data show CDR1 as MNHEY and CDR2 as SMNVEV (reference sequence). V was shortened by 5 bases and J by 4 bases, with 17 bases between the two germline ends. As DNA, the CDR3 is TGTGCCAGCAGTGAAACAGGTCCCGGGGGCACTGAAGCTTTCTTT. It codes for CASSETGPGGTEAFF.

The V and J genes are TRBV10-1 and TRBJ2-1, with 12 bases that match TRBD2. This CDR3 is 16 amino acids long. CDR1 is WNHNN, CDR2 SYGVQD, per germline (reference sequence). V lost 4 bases and J lost 5; bases outside the gene matches: 6. The CDR3 region is CASSGHPSGGDNEQFF. CDR3 DNA: TGCGCCAGCAGTGGGCACCCTAGCGGGGGGGACAATGAGCAGTTCTTC.

The chain couples TRBV7-9 to TRBJ1-1; a possible D gene is TRBD1 (5 bases). The germline V gene has CDR1 SEHNR and CDR2 FQNEAQ (reference sequence). V shed 1 base and J shed 4 bases, with 13 bases lying between them. The CDR3 sequence is 15 residues long. DNA for the CDR3: TGTGCCAGCAGCTTAGTATCCGGGCAGGGCACTGAAGCTTTCTTT. As protein: CASSLVSGQGTEAFF.

The V gene is TRBV11-2, the J gene TRBJ1-2; TRBD1 aligns across 7 bases. V lost 3 bases, J lost 3 bases, and 10 bases stayed unmatched. CDR1 is SGHAT and CDR2 is FQNNGV in the germline V gene. The CDR3 sequence is 16 residues long. For the CDR3, the DNA is TGTGCCAGCAGCTTGGGGAAGACAGGGTTTGACTATGGCTACACCTTC. Translation gives CASSLGKTGFDYGYTF.

V usage is TRBV9 and J usage is TRBJ2-1; TRBD1 aligns across 12 bases. CDR1 SGDLS and CDR2 YYNGEE come from the germline V gene. The CDR3 contains 16 residues. V was clipped by 0 bases and J by 6 bases; unmatched bases: 4. The CDR3 sequence: CASSVVGTGGINEQFF. CDR3 nucleotide sequence: TGTGCCAGCAGCGTAGTCGGGACAGGGGGCATCAATGAGCAGTTCTTC.

This chain links TRBV10-3 with TRBJ1-1; TRBD1 aligns across 9 bases. The CDR3 consists of 18 residues. V was clipped by 7 bases and J by 4 bases; unmatched bases: 19. Germline CDR1 and CDR2: ENHRY and SYGVKD. Written as DNA, the CDR3 is TGTGCCATCATGTCTCCCGGGACAGGGAATCGGGATGGCACTGAAGCTTTCTTT. Its protein is CAIMSPGTGNRDGTEAFF.

The chain is built from TRBV7-5 and TRBJ2-7; TRBD2 was called by the table and not checked on the DNA. TRBV7-5 is a pseudogene segment. This CDR3 comprises 11 residues. CDR3 DNA: TGTGTCAGAAGCTTAATCTTGGAGCAGTACTTC. It specifies CVRSLILEQYF.

The rearrangement links TRBV7-2 to TRBJ2-3, with D tentatively TRBD2 (5 bases). V shed 3 bases and J shed 6 bases, with 19 bases lying between them. Per the germline V gene, CDR1 is SGHTA and CDR2 is FQGNSA. There are 16 residues in the CDR3. The CDR3 loop is CASSFTLAGPGDTQYF. The CDR3, as DNA: TGTGCCAGCAGCTTTACGTTGGCAGGTCCGGGGGATACGCAGTATTTT.

CDR3 in DNA: TGTGCCAGCAGCTTGTTTCGGGGGAAATTTGGGGCCAACGTCCTGACTTTC. As protein: CASSLFRGKFGANVLTF. The rearrangement uses TRBV5-4 and TRBJ2-6, with a possible D match to TRBD2 (6 bases). The CDR3 has 17 residues. Trimming stripped 1 base from V and 3 bases from J, with 14 bases between. CDR1 SGHNT and CDR2 YYREEE come from the germline V gene (reference sequence).

The chain carries TRBV2 and TRBJ2-7; TRBD1 matches 9 bases. Germline CDR1 and CDR2: SNHLY and FYNNEI. Losses at the gene ends were 6 bases for V and 3 bases for J; bases not matched to a gene: 3. CDR3 size: 13 residues. CDR3 DNA: TGTGCCAGCAGCCCGACAGGGGGCTACGAGCAGTACTTC. As protein: CASSPTGGYEQYF.

This chain uses TRBV27 with TRBJ2-7; D may be TRBD2 (7 bases). Looked up from germline, CDR1 is MNHEY and CDR2 is SMNVEV (reference sequence). Trimming removed 5 bases from V and 2 bases from J, with 19 bases in between. The CDR3 is 16 amino acids. CDR3 DNA sequence: TGTGCCAGCAGTGAAGGGGAGGGGGTCCCGACCTACGAGCAGTACTTC. Translation: CASSEGEGVPTYEQYF.

This rearrangement joins TRBV7-9 to TRBJ1-1, with D perhaps TRBD1 (5 bases). The germline V and J ends were trimmed by 5 bases and 0 bases, with 13 bases remaining between them. The CDR3 is 15 residues long. The germline V gene encodes CDR1 SEHNR and CDR2 FQNEAQ (reference sequence). The CDR3 loop reads CASSAQQAMNTEAFF. CDR3 nucleotide sequence: TGTGCCAGCAGCGCTCAACAGGCGATGAACACTGAAGCTTTCTTT.

This chain uses TRBV24-1 with TRBJ1-2; 9 positions agree with TRBD1. V trimming: 7 bases; J trimming: 8 bases; junction bases outside the gene matches: 7. This CDR3 has 13 residues. Germline values: CDR1 KGHDR, CDR2 SFDVKD. CDR3 bases: TGTGCCACCAGCGAAGGACAGGGGTTCGGCTACACCTTC. Its protein is CATSEGQGFGYTF.

The rearrangement joins TRBV7-9 to TRBJ1-1; D is perhaps TRBD1 (6 bases). The CDR3 is 15 residues long. The V gene lost 1 base and the J gene lost 3 bases, with 12 bases spanning the gap. Per the germline V gene, CDR1 is SEHNR and CDR2 is FQNEAQ (reference sequence). DNA of the CDR3: TGTGCCAGCAGCTTAGTCGTGTCAGGGGACACTGAAGCTTTCTTT. This gives the protein CASSLVVSGDTEAFF.